Following are 21 T cell receptor beta chains from one sample sequenced in a study of tumor and adjacent non-tumor tissue in lung cancer. TCRbeta libraries were built with three rounds of nested PCR, modified from ARM-PCR. Each CDR3 protein gets one entry after TCRdb re-called the multiplex PCR reads with MiXCR. Of roughly 140,000 distinct CDR3 sequences listed, around 66% are singletons. The template was RNA from unsorted bulk tissue. The source material was lung tumor tissue. These receptors all come from a man between 60 and 75 years old with small cell lung cancer.

Concerning this clonotype itself: One end of the junction fails to match germline, which may point to a read error. Written as DNA, the CDR3 is TGTACCAGCAGCTTGGGGGTTTACAATGAGCAGTTCTTC. Its protein product is CTSSLGVYNEQFF. V is TRBV5-5 and J is TRBJ2-1; D is perhaps TRBD1 or TRBD2 (5 bases each). CDR3 length equals 13 residues. CDR1 is SGHKS, CDR2 YYEKEE, per germline (reference sequence).

The table lists this clonotype with a few counts. J is TRBJ2-1 and V is TRBV5-5; 10 nucleotides align to TRBD2. The CDR3 is 15 amino acids. Per the germline V gene, CDR1 is SGHKS and CDR2 is YYEKEE (reference sequence). V was clipped by 5 bases and J by 2 bases; unmatched bases: 4. The DNA for the CDR3 is TGTGCCAGCAGGTACACTAGCGGGACCTACAATGAGCAGTTCTTC. Protein: CASRYTSGTYNEQFF.

With regard to this clonotype: The junction differs from germline at one of its ends, possibly a read error. This chain connects TRBV11-2 to TRBJ2-1; TRBD2 matches 10 bases. CDR1 and CDR2 (germline): SGHAT, FQNNGV. This CDR3 contains 14 residues. This chain's CDR3 is CAISPLAGWGEQFF. CDR3 in DNA: TGTGCCATCAGCCCACTAGCGGGATGGGGTGAACAGTTCTTC.

As to this clonotype: One end of the junction is discordant with germline, which a read error may explain. CDR3 bases: TGTGTCAGCAGTTACTCAGGACGATTTAATGAAAAACTGTTTTTT. Its translation is CVSSYSGRFNEKLFF. V and J are TRBV6-5 and TRBJ1-4; no firm D call. The germline CDR1 and CDR2 sequences are MNHEY and SVGAGI. The CDR3 consists of 15 residues.

Comment on this clonotype: One base away lies a much larger clone, so this may be a sequencing read error. The gene calls are TRBV6-5 and TRBJ2-3, with D perhaps TRBD2 (6 bases). Germline loops: CDR1 MNHEY, CDR2 SVGAGI. The CDR3 totals 14 residues. Trimming stripped 10 bases from V and 6 bases from J, with 20 bases between. The CDR3 loop reads CANRRGFQMDTQYF. The CDR3 DNA is TGTGCCAACAGGCGGGGTTTTCAAATGGATACGCAGTATTTT.

The chain employs TRBV20-1 and TRBJ2-7, with 9 bases matching TRBD2. Germline CDR1 and CDR2: DFQATT and SNEGSKA (reference sequence). The CDR3 contains 14 residues. CDR3 DNA sequence: TGCAATGCTAGGGGGCTAGCGGGATCCTACGATCAGTACGTC. Amino acid sequence: CNARGLAGSYDQYV.

The CDR3: CDSSYSAPTGIHSYEQYV. CDR3 DNA sequence: TGTGACAGCAGTTACTCGGCCCCGACAGGGATTCATTCCTACGAGCAGTACGTC. J is TRBJ2-7 and V is TRBV6-5; 7 nucleotides align to TRBD1. CDR3 size: 18 residues. CDR1 and CDR2 from the germline V gene are MNHEY and SVGAGI.

The chain employs TRBV30 and TRBJ2-5; D call uncertain. V was cut by 5 bases and J by 0 bases, with 13 bases left in between. CDR1 is GTSNPN and CDR2 is SVGIG in the germline V gene (reference sequence). The CDR3 runs to 14 residues. CDR3 in DNA: TGTGCCTGGGGGAAGGAAATGTACCAAGAGACCCAGTACTTC. It encodes CAWGKEMYQETQYF.

Worth noting for this clonotype: The junction does not match germline at one end; this may be a read error. This sequence joins TRBV20-1 and TRBJ1-6; 8 bases fit TRBD1. This CDR3 has 14 amino acids. Germline lookup yields CDR1 DFQATT and CDR2 SNEGSKA (reference sequence). For the CDR3, the DNA is TGTAGTGCTAGACAGGGGACCCTAAATCCACCCCTCCACTTT. The encoded protein is CSARQGTLNPPLHF.

Of note for this clonotype: The conserved closing phenylalanine or tryptophan is absent in this CDR3, likely reflecting a read error. The DNA for the CDR3 is TGTGCCAGCATGCTACAGGGCATGAACACTGAAGCTTTCTCT. This encodes CASMLQGMNTEAFS. The chain joins TRBV6-5 to TRBJ1-1; D perhaps matches TRBD1 (6 bases). CDR1 is MNHEY and CDR2 is SVGAGI in the germline V gene. This CDR3 is built from 14 residues. Between the trimmed V and J ends, which lost 7 bases and 0 bases, there was a span of 12 bases.

This chain connects TRBV6-5 to TRBJ1-2; 8 nucleotides align to TRBD1. Trimming cost V 5 bases and J 8 bases; bases outside gene matches: 4. This CDR3 has 12 residues. The germline CDR1 and CDR2 sequences are MNHEY and SVGAGI. The DNA for the CDR3 is TGTGCCAGCAGTCCCGGGACAGGAGGCTACACCTTC. It codes for CASSPGTGGYTF.

On this clonotype: This may stem from a read error, because a much larger clone lies one nucleotide away. The CDR3 does not close with the conserved phenylalanine or tryptophan, likely indicating a read error. The DNA for the CDR3 is TGCAGCGCCGGCCAGTCCGTGCAGTTCTTA. Translated: CSAGQSVQFL. This chain links TRBV29-1 with TRBJ2-1; the D is unclear. This CDR3 region has 10 residues. Trimming took 7 bases from V and 12 from J, leaving 13 bases between them. Per germline, CDR1 SQVTM and CDR2 ANQGSEA.

The V and J genes are TRBV11-2 and TRBJ1-4; D is ambiguous. CDR3 length: 13 amino acids. Trimming left V 9 bases short and J 4 bases short, with 12 bases between. From germline, CDR1 is SGHAT and CDR2 FQNNGV. CDR3 sequence (DNA): TGTGCCAGTGAATGGCTGAATAATGAAAAACTGTTTTTT. Its protein product is CASEWLNNEKLFF.

About this clonotype: It may be a read error: a sequence one base away is much more abundant. This chain connects TRBV29-1 to TRBJ1-4; 7 bases are shared with TRBD1. Looked up from germline, CDR1 is SQVTM and CDR2 is ANQGSEA. Unmatched junction bases numbered 10, after V lost 7 bases and J lost 8 bases. The CDR3 extends over 13 amino acids. The CDR3 coding sequence is TGCAGCGATGAGAGTAACAGGGGAGAAAAACTGTTTTTT. It codes for CSDESNRGEKLFF.

The rearrangement joins TRBV28 to TRBJ2-7; TRBD2 agrees at 12 bases. This CDR3 has 14 amino acids. V lost 5 bases, J lost 9 bases, and 8 bases stayed unmatched. Germline CDR1 is MDHEN and CDR2 is SYDVKM. CDR3 coding DNA: TGTGCCAGCAGTAGACTAGCGGGAGCTCAGGGGCAGTACTTC. Translation: CASSRLAGAQGQYF.

Only one count was recorded for this clonotype. The junction departs from the called germline gene at one end, perhaps through a read error. The chain combines TRBV11-2 with TRBJ2-1, with D perhaps given as TRBD1 or TRBD2 (5 bases each). Germline CDR1 SGHAT, CDR2 FQNNGV. CDR3 length: 16 residues. The CDR3 loop reads CASSLVAGTSYNKQFF. CDR3 coding DNA: TGTGCCAGCAGCTTAGTGGCAGGGACCTCCTACAATAAGCAGTTCTTC.

This clonotype showed up many times. The genes are TRBV30 and TRBJ2-2; D is undetermined. The germline CDR1 and CDR2 sequences are GTSNPN and SVGIG (reference sequence). CDR3 length: 15 amino acids. V shed 0 bases and J shed 6 bases, with 14 bases lying between them. CDR3 residues: CAWSVKGPPPGELFF. CDR3 DNA: TGTGCCTGGAGTGTAAAGGGCCCCCCGCCCGGGGAGCTGTTTTTT.

About this clonotype: Relative to the germline gene, one junction end is altered; a read error may explain this. This chain connects TRBV29-1 to TRBJ1-2; D call uncertain. This CDR3 has 11 residues. Germline values: CDR1 SQVTM, CDR2 ANQGSEA. The CDR3 DNA reads as TGCAGCGTGGATAGCAACTATGGCTACACTTTC. Residues: CSVDSNYGYTF.

Only a few counts were recorded for this clonotype. With a much larger clone just one base away, this may be a read error. The chain joins TRBV11-2 to TRBJ2-3; D not resolved. From germline, CDR1 is SGHAT and CDR2 FQNNGV. CDR3 length: 14 residues. This CDR3 is CTSSLVLLTDTQYF. CDR3 DNA sequence: TGTACCAGCAGCTTAGTACTACTCACAGATACGCAGTATTTT.

A remark on this clonotype: An end of the junction differs from the germline gene, which may be a read error. The chain uses TRBV6-1 and TRBJ2-7, with D possibly matching TRBD1 (6 bases). Germline CDR1 is MNHNS and CDR2 is SASEGT. The length of the CDR3 is 12 residues. CDR3 sequence: CANSGDNYEQYF. CDR3 in DNA: TGTGCCAACAGTGGGGACAACTACGAGCAGTACTTC.

About this clonotype: Lacking the conserved final phenylalanine or tryptophan, this CDR3 likely reflects a read error. The DNA is omitted, as the CDR3 cannot be located on it reliably, and the CDR3 follows TCRdb's listing. J is TRBJ2-7 and V is TRBV4-1. Per the germline V gene, CDR1 is MGHRA and CDR2 is YSYEKL. Counting both end residues, the CDR3 totals 14 amino acids. This chain's CDR3 is CASSLADGSYEQYL.